A selection of T cell receptor beta chains follows, all from one sample in a study of cytomegalovirus exposure and HLA in healthy donors. TCRdb's copy holds only in-frame clones and misses some; the assay was immunoSEQ multiplex PCR. This sample has about 160,000 clones, with roughly 80% found just once. The sample comprised PBMCs. The receptors derive from a woman in her 30s in good health and CMV-seropositive. Both conserved end residues are part of each CDR3. The order of the fields is V gene, D gene, J gene, clone size, CDR3 protein, CDR3 DNA. The D gene is left open where the match is weak. Clone sizes are given selectively: once, few, many, or a class where the clone is expanded.

>TRBV7-9|TRBD1|TRBJ1-2|-
CASSSLQGNGYTF
TGTGCCAGCAGCTCACTACAGGGGAATGGCTACACCTTC
>TRBV19|-|TRBJ2-7|-
CASSPGGGYEQYF
TGTGCCAGTAGTCCCGGTGGTGGCTACGAGCAGTACTTC
>TRBV18|-|TRBJ2-3|-
CASSPGQEPDTQYF
TGTGCCAGCTCACCGGGACAAGAGCCAGATACGCAGTATTTT
>TRBV7-2|-|TRBJ2-7|-
CASSGTIAAGHYEQYF
TGTGCCAGCAGCGGGACCATCGCCGCGGGGCACTACGAGCAGTACTTC
>TRBV7-2|-|TRBJ1-1|-
CASSRANSNTEAFF
TGTGCCAGCAGCCGTGCCAACTCGAACACTGAAGCTTTCTTT
>TRBV2|-|TRBJ2-5|-
CASIRGPETQYF
TGTGCCAGCATCCGGGGTCCGGAGACCCAGTACTTC
>TRBV5-1|TRBD1|TRBJ2-3|-
CASSLLQGNTDTQYF
TGCGCCAGCAGCTTGTTACAGGGGAACACAGATACGCAGTATTTT
>TRBV5-1|TRBD1|TRBJ2-1|-
CASSLGGGRNEQFF
TGCGCCAGCAGCTTGGGAGGGGGCCGGAATGAGCAGTTCTTC
>TRBV4-3|TRBD1|TRBJ1-4|-
CASSHGRTGRRKKLFF
TGCGCCAGCAGCCATGGTAGGACAGGGAGGCGTAAAAAACTGTTTTTT
>TRBV5-1|TRBD2|TRBJ2-1|few
CASSFGGGSYNEQFF
TGCGCCAGCAGCTTCGGGGGGGGCTCCTACAATGAGCAGTTCTTC
>TRBV4-1|-|TRBJ2-3|-
CASSQEGRGRTDTQYF
TGCGCCAGCAGCCAAGAGGGGCGGGGGCGCACAGATACGCAGTATTTT
>TRBV5-8|TRBD1|TRBJ1-5|-
CASSLGTGNSGRNQPQHF
TGTGCCAGCAGCCTAGGGACAGGGAATTCGGGTCGCAATCAGCCCCAGCATTTT
>TRBV4-1|TRBD1|TRBJ1-1|-
CASSLQTGLMNTEAFF
TGCGCCAGCAGCCTGCAGACAGGGCTCATGAACACTGAAGCTTTCTTT
>TRBV11-2|-|TRBJ1-2|-
CASSLYRTVNYGYTF
TGTGCCAGCAGCTTATATAGGACAGTGAACTATGGCTACACCTTC
>TRBV7-3|-|TRBJ1-1|-
CASSLRAPGQNTEAFF
TGTGCCAGCAGCTTAAGGGCACCGGGACAGAACACTGAAGCTTTCTTT